This T cell receptor beta chain comes out of a study of shared clonotypes between healthy human individuals. As to this clone: Additional DNA sequences in this sample encode the identical CDR3.

V lost 0 bases to trimming and J lost 4 bases, with 11 bases between them. The CDR3 loop spans 15 amino acids. From germline, CDR1 is SGHKS and CDR2 YYEKEE (reference sequence). The method was immunoSEQ multiplex PCR; TCRdb's version includes in-frame clones alone and lacks a portion of them. The profile shows about 2,500,000 clones, about 92% of them singletons. The rearrangement links TRBV5-5 to TRBJ1-5; tentatively, D is TRBD1 (6 bases). The sequence was obtained from a young man in good health. Sample: naive CD4+ T cells sorted from blood. Described subset: CD45RA+ positively selected. CDR3 sequence (DNA): TGTGCCAGCAGCTTGGAGGGGGTTGGAAATCAGCCCCAGCATTTT. Translation: CASSLEGVGNQPQHF.